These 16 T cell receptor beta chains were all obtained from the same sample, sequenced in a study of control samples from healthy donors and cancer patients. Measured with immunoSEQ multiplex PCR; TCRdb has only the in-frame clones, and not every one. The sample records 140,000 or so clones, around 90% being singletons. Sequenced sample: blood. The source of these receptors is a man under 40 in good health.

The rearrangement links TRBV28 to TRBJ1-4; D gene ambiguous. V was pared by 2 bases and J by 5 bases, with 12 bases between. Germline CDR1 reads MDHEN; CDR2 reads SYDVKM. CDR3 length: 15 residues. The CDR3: CASSLVGRGNEKLFF. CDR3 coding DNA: TGTGCCAGCAGTTTAGTAGGTCGCGGAAATGAAAAACTGTTTTTT. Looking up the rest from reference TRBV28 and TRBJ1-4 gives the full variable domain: DVKVTQSSRYLVKRTGEKVFLECVQDMDHENMFWYRQDPGLGLRLIYFSYDVKMKEKGDIPEGYSVSREKKERFSLILESASTNQTSMYLCASSLVGRGNEKLFFGSGTQLSVL.

The CDR3 is CASSYSQGFVNTEAFF. CDR3 DNA sequence: TGTGCCAGCAGTTACTCCCAGGGTTTCGTGAACACTGAAGCTTTCTTT. The chain links TRBV6-5 to TRBJ1-1, with TRBD1 as a possible D gene (5 bases). V gave up 0 bases and J gave up 0 bases, with 11 bases separating them. CDR3 length: 16 amino acids. Germline CDR1 reads MNHEY; CDR2 reads SVGAGI.

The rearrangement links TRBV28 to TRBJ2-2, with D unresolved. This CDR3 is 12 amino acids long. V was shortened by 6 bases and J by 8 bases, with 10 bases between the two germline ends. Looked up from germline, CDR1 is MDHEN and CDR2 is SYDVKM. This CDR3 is CASSLNQGELFF. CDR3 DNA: TGTGCCAGCAGCCTCAATCAAGGGGAGCTGTTTTTT. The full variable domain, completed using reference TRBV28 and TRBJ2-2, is DVKVTQSSRYLVKRTGEKVFLECVQDMDHENMFWYRQDPGLGLRLIYFSYDVKMKEKGDIPEGYSVSREKKERFSLILESASTNQTSMYLCASSLNQGELFFGEGSRLTVL.

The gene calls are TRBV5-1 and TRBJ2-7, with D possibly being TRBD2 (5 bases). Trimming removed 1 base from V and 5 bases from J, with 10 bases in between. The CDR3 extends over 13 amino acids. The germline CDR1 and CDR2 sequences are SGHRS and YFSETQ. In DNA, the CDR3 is TGCGCCAGCAGCTTGCTACGGCGGGACGAGCAGTACTTC. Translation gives CASSLLRRDEQYF.

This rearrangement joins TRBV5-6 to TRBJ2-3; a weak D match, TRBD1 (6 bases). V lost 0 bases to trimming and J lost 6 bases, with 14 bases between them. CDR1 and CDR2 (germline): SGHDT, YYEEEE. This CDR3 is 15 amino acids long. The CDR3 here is CASSLGTAHSDTQYF. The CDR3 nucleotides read TGTGCCAGCAGCTTGGGGACAGCCCACAGCGATACGCAGTATTTT.

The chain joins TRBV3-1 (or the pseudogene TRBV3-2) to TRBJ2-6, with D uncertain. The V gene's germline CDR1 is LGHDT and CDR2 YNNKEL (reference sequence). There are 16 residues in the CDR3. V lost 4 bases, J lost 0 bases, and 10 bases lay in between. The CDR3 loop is CASSRRRVSGANVLTF. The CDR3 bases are TGTGCCAGCAGCCGCCGAAGGGTCTCTGGGGCCAACGTCCTGACTTTC.

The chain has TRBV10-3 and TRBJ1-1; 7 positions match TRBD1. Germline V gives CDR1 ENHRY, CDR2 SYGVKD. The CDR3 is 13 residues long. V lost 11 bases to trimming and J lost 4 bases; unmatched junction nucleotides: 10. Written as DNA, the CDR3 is TGTGCCTCACGGCAGGGGGATGGCACTGAAGCTTTCTTT. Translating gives CASRQGDGTEAFF.

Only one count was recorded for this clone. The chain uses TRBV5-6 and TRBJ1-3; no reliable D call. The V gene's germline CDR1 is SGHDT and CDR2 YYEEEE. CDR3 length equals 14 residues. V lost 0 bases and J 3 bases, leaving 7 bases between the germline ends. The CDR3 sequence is CASSLGGNGNTIYF. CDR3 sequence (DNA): TGTGCCAGCAGCTTGGGGGGAAATGGAAACACCATATATTTT.

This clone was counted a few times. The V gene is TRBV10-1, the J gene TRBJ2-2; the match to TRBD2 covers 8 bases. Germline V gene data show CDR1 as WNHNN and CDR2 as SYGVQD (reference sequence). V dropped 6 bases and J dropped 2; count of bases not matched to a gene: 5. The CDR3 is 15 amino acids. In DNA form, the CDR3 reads TGCGCCAGCAGCGGTAGCGGGGCCAACACCGGGGAGCTGTTTTTT. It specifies CASSGSGANTGELFF.

In nucleotides, the CDR3 is TGTGCCAGCAGTTACCTACAACTTAACTATGGCTACACCTTC. This gives the protein CASSYLQLNYGYTF. This sequence joins TRBV6-2 or TRBV6-3 and TRBJ1-2; no clear D. Trimming removed 2 bases at V and 1 base at J, with 8 bases between. Germline V CDR1 and CDR2: MNHEY, SVGEGT. The CDR3 spans 14 residues.

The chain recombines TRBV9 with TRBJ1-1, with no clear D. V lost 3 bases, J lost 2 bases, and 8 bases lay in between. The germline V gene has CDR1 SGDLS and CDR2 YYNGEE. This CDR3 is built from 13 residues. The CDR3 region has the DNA TGTGCCAGCAGCGGCGTCATTAACACTGAAGCTTTCTTT. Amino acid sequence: CASSGVINTEAFF.

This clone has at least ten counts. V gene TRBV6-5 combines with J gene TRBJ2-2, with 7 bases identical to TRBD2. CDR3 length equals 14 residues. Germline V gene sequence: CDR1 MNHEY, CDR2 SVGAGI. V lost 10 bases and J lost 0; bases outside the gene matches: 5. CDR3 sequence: CATRAGSNTGELFF. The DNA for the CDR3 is TGTGCCACCAGAGCGGGGTCGAACACCGGGGAGCTGTTTTTT.

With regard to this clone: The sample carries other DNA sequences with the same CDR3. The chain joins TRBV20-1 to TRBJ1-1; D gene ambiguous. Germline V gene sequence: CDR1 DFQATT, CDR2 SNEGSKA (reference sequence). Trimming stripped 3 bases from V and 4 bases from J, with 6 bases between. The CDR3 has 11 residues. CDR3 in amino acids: CSASRGTEAFF. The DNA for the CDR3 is TGCAGTGCTAGTCGGGGCACTGAAGCTTTCTTT.

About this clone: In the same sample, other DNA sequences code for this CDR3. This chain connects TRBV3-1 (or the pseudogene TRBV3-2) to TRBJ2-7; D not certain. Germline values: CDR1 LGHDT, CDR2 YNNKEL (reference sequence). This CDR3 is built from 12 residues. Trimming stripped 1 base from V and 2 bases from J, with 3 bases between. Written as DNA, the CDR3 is TGTGCCAGCAGCCAAGGCACCTACGAGCAGTACTTC. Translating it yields CASSQGTYEQYF.

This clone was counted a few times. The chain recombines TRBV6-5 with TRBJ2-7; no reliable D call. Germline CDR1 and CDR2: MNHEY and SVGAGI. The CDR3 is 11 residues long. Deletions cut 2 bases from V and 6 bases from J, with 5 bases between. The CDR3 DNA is TGTGCCAGCAGTTACAGGTTCGAGCAGTACTTC. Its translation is CASSYRFEQYF.

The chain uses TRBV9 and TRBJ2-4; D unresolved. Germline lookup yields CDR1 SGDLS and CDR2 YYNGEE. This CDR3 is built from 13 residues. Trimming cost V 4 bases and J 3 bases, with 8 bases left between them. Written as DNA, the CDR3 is TGTGCCAGCAGCATCGGAGACAAAAACATTCAGTACTTC. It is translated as CASSIGDKNIQYF.